A selection of T cell receptor beta chains follows, all from one sample in a study of regulatory T cells in long-lasting Graves disease. TCRdb re-called the multiplex PCR reads with MiXCR, one entry per CDR3 protein. Of about 540,000 distinct CDR3 sequences detected, about 13% appear once; the ten largest clones hold about 10%. These same data were also listed under a study on T cells in Graves' hyperthyroidism and ophthalmopathy.

The material was peripheral blood mononuclear cells (PBMCs), obtained at new diagnosis, from a patient treated with antithyroid drugs. These TCRs come from a man aged 30 to 45 with Graves disease. The CDR3 runs from the conserved cysteine through the conserved F or W. D genes are given only for firm matches. Size values are once, few and many counts, or a class for expanded clones, and some rows have none.

d_gene	v_gene	abundance	j_gene	CDR3nt	CDR3aa
.	TRBV4-1	few	TRBJ2-5	TGCGCCAGCAGCCAACCCACCCCTCCGGGAAAAGAGACCCAGTACTTC	CASSQPTPPGKETQYF
TRBD2	TRBV7-2	.	TRBJ2-7	TGTGCCAGCAGCCCCACGGGTGGGGGGGGGGACTACGAGCAGTACTTC	CASSPTGGGGDYEQYF
.	TRBV19	few	TRBJ1-3	TGTGCCAGTAGTATCGACACCGACTCTGGAAACACCATATATTTT	CASSIDTDSGNTIYF
.	TRBV14	.	TRBJ2-1	TGTGCCAGCAGCCACATATTCAATGAGCAGTTCTTC	CASSHIFNEQFF
.	TRBV6-1	many	TRBJ2-3	TGTGCCAGCAGACCCGGGACGGCCTTCACAGATACGCAGTATTTT	CASRPGTAFTDTQYF
TRBD1	TRBV24-1	many	TRBJ2-1	TGTGCCACCAGTGATCGACAGGGGGGGTCCTACAATGAGCAGTTCTTC	CATSDRQGGSYNEQFF
.	TRBV15	.	TRBJ2-5	TGTGCCACCAGCAGAGATCTCGGGGGACAGCAGCCTCTCCGGGAGACCCAGTACTTC	CATSRDLGGQQPLRETQYF
.	TRBV5-1	many	TRBJ1-1	TGCGCCAGCAGCTTGCTAGGGACGAGCATGAACACTGAAGCTTTCTTT	CASSLLGTSMNTEAFF
.	TRBV2	many	TRBJ2-7	TGTGCCAGCACGGAGACTAGTTCAGGGGTACGGCAGTACTTC	CASTETSSGVRQYF
.	TRBV27	many	TRBJ2-6	TGTGCCAGCAGTTCGGGACAACCTGGGGCCAACGTCCTGACTTTC	CASSSGQPGANVLTF
TRBD2	TRBV6-9	many	TRBJ2-1	TGTGCCAGCAGTTCGCCGGAGGGACTAGCGGGAGAAAATGAGCAGTTCTTC	CASSSPEGLAGENEQFF
.	TRBV12-3/TRBV12-4	many	TRBJ1-3	TGTGCCAGCAGTCCCTTACAGGGCCAGTTCGGAAACACCATATATTTT	CASSPLQGQFGNTIYF
.	TRBV2	few	TRBJ2-1	TGTGCCAGCAGTGTTGAGGGGAAGAGCAATGAGCAGTTCTTC	CASSVEGKSNEQFF
.	TRBV19	few	TRBJ2-7	TGTGCCAGTAGTATAGGCGGTACACCCGCCTACGAGCAGTACTTC	CASSIGGTPAYEQYF
TRBD1	TRBV5-1	.	TRBJ1-5	TGCGCCAGCAGCCCGACAGGGTTGGGTCAGCCCCAGCATTTT	CASSPTGLGQPQHF
TRBD1	TRBV7-2	many	TRBJ1-2	TGTGCCAGCAGCATTCGGCCGGGACAGGGGAGCCATGGCTACACCTTC	CASSIRPGQGSHGYTF
.	TRBV4-2	many	TRBJ2-2	TGTGCCAGCAGCCAAGATATGGAGAGCGGGGAGCTGTTTTTT	CASSQDMESGELFF
.	TRBV5-1	few	TRBJ2-5	TGTGCCAGCAGCTTGGCAGGGGAAGGGGGACAAGAGACCCAGTACTTC	CASSLAGEGGQETQYF
TRBD2	TRBV6-2/TRBV6-3	many	TRBJ2-1	TGTGCCAGCAGTTACCTCAGGGGGAGGAGGACTAGCGGGGAACAGACCTACAATGAGCAGTTCTTC	CASSYLRGRRTSGEQTYNEQFF
.	TRBV18	.	TRBJ1-1	TGTGCCAGCTCACCAATACAGGGTTCTGGGACTGAAGCTTTCTTT	CASSPIQGSGTEAFF
.	TRBV11-2	many	TRBJ1-1	TGTGCCAGCACCTTGGGGACGATGAACACTGAAGCTTTCTTT	CASTLGTMNTEAFF
TRBD2	TRBV27	.	TRBJ2-7	TGTGCCAGCAGTTTCTCGGGGGGGGGCTCCTACGAGCAGTACTTC	CASSFSGGGSYEQYF
.	TRBV28	many	TRBJ2-1	TGTGCCAGTCACTCCAGGGGGGAATACAATGAGCAGTTCTTC	CASHSRGEYNEQFF
.	TRBV5-6	.	TRBJ2-7	TGTGCCAGCAGCTTGCTTGGTTTTCAGACCTCCTACGAGCAGTACTTC	CASSLLGFQTSYEQYF
.	TRBV24-1	few	TRBJ2-2	TGTGCCACCAGCAATTTGATTCCCGTTGACACCGGGGAGCTGTTTTTT	CATSNLIPVDTGELFF
TRBD2	TRBV4-1	many	TRBJ2-7	TGCGCCAGCAGCCAATGGGTCCGGGGCGGGAGCTCCTACGAGCAGTACTTC	CASSQWVRGGSSYEQYF
.	TRBV24-1	many	TRBJ1-2	TGTGCCACCAGTGATTTGAACAGATCCTATGGCTACACCTTC	CATSDLNRSYGYTF
.	TRBV6-5	many	TRBJ1-1	TGTGCCAGCAGTTCTGGGGCAGCCCTGAACACTGAAGCTTTCTTT	CASSSGAALNTEAFF
.	TRBV2	many	TRBJ2-3	TGTGCCAGCAGTGAAGTCCCGGGCGCAGATACGCAGTATTTT	CASSEVPGADTQYF
.	TRBV19	few	TRBJ1-1	TGTGCCAGTAGTATAGAACGGTGGGCCACTGAAGCTTTCTTT	CASSIERWATEAFF
TRBD2	TRBV27	few	TRBJ2-1	TGTGCCAGCACCCCCCGGCGGTCGAGCGGGAGTACCCCCTACAATGAGCAGTTCTTC	CASTPRRSSGSTPYNEQFF
.	TRBV11-2	many	TRBJ2-5	TGTGCCAGCACCCGACCCGGGGAGACCCAGTACTTC	CASTRPGETQYF
TRBD1	TRBV19	.	TRBJ2-1	TGTGCCAGTAGTATTGACCAGGGGGCGATGAATGAGCAGTTCTTC	CASSIDQGAMNEQFF
.	TRBV6-1	few	TRBJ1-1	TGTGCCTCCGTGGAGCAGTTGAACACTGAAGCTTTCTTT	CASVEQLNTEAFF
.	TRBV11-1	many	TRBJ2-2	TGTGCCAGCAGCTTAGAGGCGGACACCGGGGAGCTGTTTTTT	CASSLEADTGELFF
TRBD1	TRBV6-2/TRBV6-3	many	TRBJ2-5	TGTGCCAGCAGTTACCCGGGACAGCGCCAAGACCAGTACTTC	CASSYPGQRQDQYF
TRBD1	TRBV12-3/TRBV12-4	many	TRBJ2-3	TGTGCCAGCAGTCCCCAGGGGGATAGGGATACGCAGTATTTT	CASSPQGDRDTQYF
TRBD2	TRBV6-5	once	TRBJ2-1	TGTGCCAGCAGTTCTAGAGGACTAGCGCCACCGGGGGATGAGCAGTTCTTC	CASSSRGLAPPGDEQFF
TRBD2	TRBV29-1	many	TRBJ2-5	TGCAGCGTTGAAGGGGGAGGGACTAGCGGGGTCCGGGGGACCCAGTACTTC	CSVEGGGTSGVRGTQYF
TRBD1	TRBV6-5	many	TRBJ1-4	TGTGCCAGCAGTTACTCTACCGGGACAGGGGCCGAAAAACTGTTTTTT	CASSYSTGTGAEKLFF
TRBD1	TRBV4-2	.	TRBJ1-6	TGTGCCAGCAGCCAAGAAGCGGGACAGAAGACACCCCTCCACTTT	CASSQEAGQKTPLHF
.	TRBV19	.	TRBJ1-1	TGTGCCAGCCCGAGGAGGCAGAACACTGAAGCTTTCTTT	CASPRRQNTEAFF
TRBD2	TRBV2	many	TRBJ2-3	TGTGCCAGCAGTTCCCCTCCTAGCGGGCCACGCACAGATACGCAGTATTTT	CASSSPPSGPRTDTQYF
.	TRBV6-1	.	TRBJ1-3	TGTGCCAGCAGTGACGGACAGATCTCTGGAAACACCATATATTTT	CASSDGQISGNTIYF
.	TRBV6-2/TRBV6-3	many	TRBJ1-4	TGTGCCAGCAGTTACGCACCGGCTGAAAAACTGTTTTTT	CASSYAPAEKLFF
.	TRBV28	many	TRBJ2-5	TGTGCCAGCAGTTTAATGCAAGAGACCCAGTACTTC	CASSLMQETQYF